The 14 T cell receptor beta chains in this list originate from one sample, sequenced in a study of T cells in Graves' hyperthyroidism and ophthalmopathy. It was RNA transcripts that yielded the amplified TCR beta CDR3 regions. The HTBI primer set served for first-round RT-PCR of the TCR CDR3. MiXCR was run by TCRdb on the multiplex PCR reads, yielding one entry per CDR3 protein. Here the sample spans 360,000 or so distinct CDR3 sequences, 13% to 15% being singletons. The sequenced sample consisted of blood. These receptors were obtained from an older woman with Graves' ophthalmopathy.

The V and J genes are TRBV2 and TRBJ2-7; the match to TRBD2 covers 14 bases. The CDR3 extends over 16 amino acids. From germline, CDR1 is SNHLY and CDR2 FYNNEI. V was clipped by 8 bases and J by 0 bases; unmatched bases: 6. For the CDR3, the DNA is TGTGCCAGCGCCGGGACTAGCGGGGGAAGCTCCTACGAGCAGTACTTC. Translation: CASAGTSGGSSYEQYF.

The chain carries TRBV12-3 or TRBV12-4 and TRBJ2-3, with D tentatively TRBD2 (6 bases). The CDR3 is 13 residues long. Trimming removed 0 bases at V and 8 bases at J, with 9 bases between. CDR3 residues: CASSLAFGGTQYF. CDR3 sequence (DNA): TGTGCCAGCAGTTTAGCTTTCGGGGGTACGCAGTATTTT.

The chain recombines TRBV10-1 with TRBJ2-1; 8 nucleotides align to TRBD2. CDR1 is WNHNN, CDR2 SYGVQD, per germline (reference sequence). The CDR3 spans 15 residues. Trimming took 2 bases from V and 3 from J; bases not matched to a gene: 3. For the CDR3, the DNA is TGCGCCAGCAGTGAGGTAGCGGGAATCTACAATGAGCAGTTCTTC. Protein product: CASSEVAGIYNEQFF.

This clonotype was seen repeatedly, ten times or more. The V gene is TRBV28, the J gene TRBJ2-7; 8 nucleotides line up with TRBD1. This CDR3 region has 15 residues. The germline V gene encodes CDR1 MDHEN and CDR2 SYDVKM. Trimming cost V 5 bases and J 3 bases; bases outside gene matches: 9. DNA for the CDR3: TGTGCCAGCAGTCCTCAGGACAGGGCACACTACGAGCAGTACTTC. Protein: CASSPQDRAHYEQYF.

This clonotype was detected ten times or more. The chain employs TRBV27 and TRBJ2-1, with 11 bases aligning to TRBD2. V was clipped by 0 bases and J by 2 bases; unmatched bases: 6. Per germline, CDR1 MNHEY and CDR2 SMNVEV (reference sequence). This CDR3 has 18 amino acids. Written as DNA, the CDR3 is TGTGCCAGCAGTTTATCCGCGACTAGCGGGATCACCTACAATGAGCAGTTCTTC. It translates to CASSLSATSGITYNEQFF.

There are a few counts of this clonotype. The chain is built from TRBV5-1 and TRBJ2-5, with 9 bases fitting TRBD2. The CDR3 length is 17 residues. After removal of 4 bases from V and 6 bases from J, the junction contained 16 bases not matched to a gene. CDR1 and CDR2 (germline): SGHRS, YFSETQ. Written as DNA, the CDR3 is TGCGCCAGCAGCCCGGGACTAGCTCCAAGGCCGGGAAAGACCCAGTACTTC. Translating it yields CASSPGLAPRPGKTQYF.

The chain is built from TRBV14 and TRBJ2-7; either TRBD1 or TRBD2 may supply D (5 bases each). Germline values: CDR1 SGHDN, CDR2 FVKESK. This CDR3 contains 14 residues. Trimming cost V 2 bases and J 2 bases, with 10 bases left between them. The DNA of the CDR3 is TGTGCCAGCAGCCAACCGGGGACGACCTACGAGCAGTACTTC. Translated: CASSQPGTTYEQYF.

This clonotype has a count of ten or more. The CDR3 spells CAANTALGYTF. CDR3 coding DNA: TGTGCAGCGAATACAGCCTTGGGCTACACCTTC. This chain uses TRBV28 with TRBJ1-2; D ambiguous. Germline lookup yields CDR1 MDHEN and CDR2 SYDVKM. This CDR3 contains 11 residues.

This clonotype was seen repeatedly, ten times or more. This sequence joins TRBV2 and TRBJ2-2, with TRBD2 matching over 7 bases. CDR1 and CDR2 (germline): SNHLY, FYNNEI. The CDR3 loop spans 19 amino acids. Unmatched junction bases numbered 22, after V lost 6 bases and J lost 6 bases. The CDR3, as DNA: TGTGCCAGCAGGGCTACCTTAGGGATAGCGGGTGTCTCACCCGGGGAGCTGTTTTTT. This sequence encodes CASRATLGIAGVSPGELFF.

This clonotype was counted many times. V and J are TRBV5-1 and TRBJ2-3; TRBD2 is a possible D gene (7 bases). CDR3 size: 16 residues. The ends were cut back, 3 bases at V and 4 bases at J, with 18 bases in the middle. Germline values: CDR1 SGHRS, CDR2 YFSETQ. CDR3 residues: CASSWEGDLFADTQYF. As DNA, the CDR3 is TGCGCCAGCAGCTGGGAGGGGGACCTCTTCGCAGATACGCAGTATTTT. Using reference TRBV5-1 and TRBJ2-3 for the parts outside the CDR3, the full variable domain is KAGVTQTPRYLIKTRGQQVTLSCSPISGHRSVSWYQQTPGQGLQFLFEYFSETQRNKGNFPGRFSGRQFSNSRSEMNVSTLELGDSALYLCASSWEGDLFADTQYFGPGTRLTVL.

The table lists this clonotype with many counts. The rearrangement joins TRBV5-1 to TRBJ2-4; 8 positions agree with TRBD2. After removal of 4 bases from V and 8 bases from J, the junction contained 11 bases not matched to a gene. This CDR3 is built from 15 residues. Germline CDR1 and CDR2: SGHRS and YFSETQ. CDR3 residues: CASSPAGAIQDIQYF. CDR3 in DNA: TGCGCCAGCAGCCCAGCGGGAGCTATCCAGGACATTCAGTACTTC.

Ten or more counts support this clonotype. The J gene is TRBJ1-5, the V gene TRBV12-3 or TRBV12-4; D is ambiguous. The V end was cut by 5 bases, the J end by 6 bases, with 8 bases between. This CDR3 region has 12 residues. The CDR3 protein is CASSGWAQPQHF. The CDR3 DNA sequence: TGTGCCAGCAGTGGGTGGGCTCAGCCCCAGCATTTT.

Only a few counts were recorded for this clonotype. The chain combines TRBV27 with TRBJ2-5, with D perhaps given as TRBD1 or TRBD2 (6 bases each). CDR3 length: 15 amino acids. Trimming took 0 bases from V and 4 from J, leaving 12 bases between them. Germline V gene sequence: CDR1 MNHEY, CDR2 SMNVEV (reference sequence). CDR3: CASSLSRGHGETQYF. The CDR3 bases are TGTGCCAGCAGTTTATCACGGGGGCATGGAGAGACCCAGTACTTC.

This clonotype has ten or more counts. For the CDR3, the DNA is TGCAGCGTTGGGTCAGGCGGGCGCGAGCAGTACTTC. This sequence encodes CSVGSGGREQYF. The chain combines TRBV29-1 with TRBJ2-7; D is perhaps TRBD2 (5 bases). CDR1 SQVTM and CDR2 ANQGSEA come from the germline V gene. Trimming left V 4 bases short and J 6 bases short, with 13 bases between. The CDR3 is 12 residues long.